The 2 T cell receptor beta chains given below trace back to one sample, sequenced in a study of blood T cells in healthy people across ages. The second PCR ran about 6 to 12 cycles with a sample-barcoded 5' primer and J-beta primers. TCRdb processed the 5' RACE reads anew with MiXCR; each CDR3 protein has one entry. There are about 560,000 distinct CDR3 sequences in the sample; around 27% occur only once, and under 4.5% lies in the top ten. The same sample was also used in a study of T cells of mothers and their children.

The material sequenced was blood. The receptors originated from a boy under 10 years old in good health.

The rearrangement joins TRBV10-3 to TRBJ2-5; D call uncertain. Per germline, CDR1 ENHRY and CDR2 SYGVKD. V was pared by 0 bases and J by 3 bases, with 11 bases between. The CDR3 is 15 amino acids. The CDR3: CAISESNGWKETQYF. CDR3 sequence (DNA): TGTGCCATCAGTGAGTCGAACGGCTGGAAAGAGACCCAGTACTTC.

The CDR3 sequence is CATGHASGGRDEQFF. CDR3 nucleotides: TGTGCCACCGGTCACGCCTCAGGGGGCCGGGATGAGCAGTTCTTC. The chain links TRBV28 to TRBJ2-1, with TRBD1 matching 8 bases. The V segment lost 10 bases and the J segment 8 bases; nucleotides outside the gene matches: 16. This CDR3 is built from 15 residues. Germline values: CDR1 MDHEN, CDR2 SYDVKM.